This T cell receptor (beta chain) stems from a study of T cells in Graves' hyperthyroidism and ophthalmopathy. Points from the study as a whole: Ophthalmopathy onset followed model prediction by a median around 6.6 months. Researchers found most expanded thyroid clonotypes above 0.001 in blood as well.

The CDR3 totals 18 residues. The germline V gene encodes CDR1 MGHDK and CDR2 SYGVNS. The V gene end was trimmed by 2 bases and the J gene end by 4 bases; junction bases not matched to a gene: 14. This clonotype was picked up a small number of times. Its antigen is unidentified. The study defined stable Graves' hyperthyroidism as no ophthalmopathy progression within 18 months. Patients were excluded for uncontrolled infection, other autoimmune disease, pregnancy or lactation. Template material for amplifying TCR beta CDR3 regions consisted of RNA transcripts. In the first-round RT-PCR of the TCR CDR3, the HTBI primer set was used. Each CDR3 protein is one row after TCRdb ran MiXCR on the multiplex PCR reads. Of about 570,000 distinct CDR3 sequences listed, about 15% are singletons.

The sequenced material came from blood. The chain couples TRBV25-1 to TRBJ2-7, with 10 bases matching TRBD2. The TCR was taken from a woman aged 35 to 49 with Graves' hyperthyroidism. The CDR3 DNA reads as TGTGCCAGCAGTGAACAGCCTAGCGGGAGCGTCCAAGCTTACGAGCAGTACTTC. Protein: CASSEQPSGSVQAYEQYF.